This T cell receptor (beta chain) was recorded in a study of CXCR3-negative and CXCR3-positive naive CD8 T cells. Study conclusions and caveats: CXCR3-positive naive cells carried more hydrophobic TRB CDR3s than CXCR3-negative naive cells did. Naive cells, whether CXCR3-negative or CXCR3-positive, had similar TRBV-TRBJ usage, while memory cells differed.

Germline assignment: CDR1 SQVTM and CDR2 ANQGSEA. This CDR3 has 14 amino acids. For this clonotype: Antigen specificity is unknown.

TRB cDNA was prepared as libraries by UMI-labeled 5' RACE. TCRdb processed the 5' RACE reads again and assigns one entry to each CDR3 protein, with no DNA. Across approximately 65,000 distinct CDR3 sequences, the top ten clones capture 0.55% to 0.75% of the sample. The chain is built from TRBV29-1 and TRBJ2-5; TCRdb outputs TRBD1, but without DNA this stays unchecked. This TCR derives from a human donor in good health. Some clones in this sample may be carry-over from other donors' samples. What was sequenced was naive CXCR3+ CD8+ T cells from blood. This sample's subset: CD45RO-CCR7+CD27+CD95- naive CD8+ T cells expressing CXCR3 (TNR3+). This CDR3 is CSVMPDNQWETQYF.